These 25 T cell receptor beta chains were all obtained from the same sample, sequenced in a study of vaccination and CD4 T cells after COVID-19. No antigen is known for these receptors. Indicated treatment: roughly nine-day PBMC culture with coronavirus spike peptide pools or control peptides (ViraFEST assay). The Oncomine TCR Beta short-read assay sequenced DNA from cultured CD4+ T cells. TCRdb independently ran MiXCR on the PCR reads; one entry per CDR3 protein. This table holds 12,000 to 15,000 distinct CDR3 sequences, 50% to 75% found once. The sequencing input was CD4+ T cells from blood, cultured in vitro. The source is a human donor who had recovered from COVID-19.

The J gene is TRBJ1-1, the V gene TRBV27, with unresolved D. Germline-derived CDR1 and CDR2 are MNHEY and SMNVEV (reference sequence). Trimming removed 3 bases from V and 5 bases from J, with 10 bases in between. The CDR3 spans 13 residues. In nucleotides, the CDR3 is TGTGCCAGCAGTTTCTCGAGGGAGACTGAAGCTTTCTTT. Its translation is CASSFSRETEAFF.

The chain carries TRBV7-2 and TRBJ2-1, with TRBD1 matching 8 bases. CDR3 length: 15 residues. J lost 8 bases, V lost 5 bases, and 11 bases had no gene match. CDR1 is SGHTA, CDR2 FQGNSA, per germline. DNA for the CDR3: TGTGCCAGCAGCCCCAGGACAGGGCAGGATTATGAGCAGTTCTTC. Translated: CASSPRTGQDYEQFF.

This clonotype turned up a few times. V is TRBV11-2 and J is TRBJ1-1, with D unclear. Between the trimmed V and J ends, which lost 1 base and 5 bases, there was a span of 5 bases. The CDR3 is made up of 12 amino acids. Germline CDR1 and CDR2: SGHAT and FQNNGV. The CDR3, as DNA: TGTGCCAGCAGCTTAGGGCAAACTGAAGCTTTCTTT. Amino acids: CASSLGQTEAFF.

The chain joins TRBV10-3 to TRBJ1-4; 9 bases line up with TRBD1. This CDR3 is built from 15 residues. Germline CDR1 is ENHRY and CDR2 is SYGVKD. The J segment lost 6 bases and the V segment lost 4 bases, leaving 6 bases of the junction unmatched. CDR3 in DNA: TGTGCCATCAGTGCTCAGACAGGGGGGGATGAAAAACTGTTTTTT. Amino acids: CAISAQTGGDEKLFF.

This clonotype was picked up a small number of times. The chain has TRBV6-2 or TRBV6-3 and TRBJ2-7; TRBD2 agrees at 10 bases. V lost 10 bases and J lost 2; bases outside the gene matches: 17. The CDR3 loop spans 17 amino acids. Germline V lookup: CDR1 MNHEY, CDR2 SVGEGT. Here the CDR3 DNA reads TGTGCCAACCCGTTCCCCCCTTCAGCGGGGGGGGCCTACGAGCAGTACTTC. Amino acid sequence: CANPFPPSAGGAYEQYF.

This clonotype came up a few times. The chain recombines TRBV5-5 with TRBJ2-7; weak D call: TRBD2 (5 bases). CDR3 length: 15 residues. Germline loops: CDR1 SGHKS, CDR2 YYEKEE (reference sequence). V was clipped by 7 bases and J by 0 bases, with 17 bases between them. In DNA form, the CDR3 reads TGTGCCAGCCGACCTTGGCGGGCAGCCTCCTACGAGCAGTACTTC. Translation gives CASRPWRAASYEQYF.

The gene calls are TRBV6-2 or TRBV6-3 and TRBJ2-2; TRBD2 matches 8 bases. Germline CDR1 reads MNHEY; CDR2 reads SVGEGT. The V and J ends lost 2 bases and 4 bases, in that order; junction bases with no gene match: 6. The CDR3 contains 16 residues. The CDR3 is CASSYVLAGITGELFF. The CDR3 nucleotides read TGTGCCAGCAGTTACGTGCTAGCGGGTATCACCGGGGAGCTGTTTTTT.

V is TRBV20-1 and J is TRBJ2-1, with TRBD2 matching over 8 bases. V gave up 0 bases and J gave up 3 bases; unmatched junction bases: 10. Germline V gives CDR1 DFQATT, CDR2 SNEGSKA (reference sequence). The length of the CDR3 is 17 residues. This CDR3 reads CSARDPQLAGFYNEQFF. The CDR3 DNA is TGCAGTGCTAGAGATCCCCAGTTAGCGGGATTCTACAATGAGCAGTTCTTC.

This clonotype was picked up a small number of times. The chain has TRBV27 and TRBJ1-2, with 7 bases aligning to TRBD1. This CDR3 has 18 residues. The trim removed 1 base at V and 2 bases at J, leaving 13 bases unmatched. Germline lookup yields CDR1 MNHEY and CDR2 SMNVEV (reference sequence). The CDR3 nucleotides read TGTGCCAGCAGTTTATTTTCTCCGGGTTGGGGACAGAACTATGGCTACACCTTC. Residues: CASSLFSPGWGQNYGYTF.

This clonotype is deemed large (0.1 to 1%). The chain joins TRBV7-9 to TRBJ1-2; a possible D gene is TRBD1 (6 bases). CDR1 is SEHNR and CDR2 is FQNEAQ in the germline V gene (reference sequence). The ends were cut back, 0 bases at V and 6 bases at J, with 14 bases in the middle. CDR3 size: 15 residues. Here the CDR3 reads CASSLAATGIDGYTF. The CDR3 DNA follows: TGTGCCAGCAGCTTAGCGGCGACAGGAATTGATGGCTACACCTTC.

This clonotype was observed a single time. In DNA form, the CDR3 reads TGTGCCAGCAGGAAGGCCGACGGAAACCCTCGAGAGACCCAGTACTTC. Its translation: CASRKADGNPRETQYF. This chain connects TRBV6-2 or TRBV6-3 to TRBJ2-5; no clear D gene. V was trimmed by 6 bases and J by 4 bases, leaving 21 bases between them. Germline V gene data show CDR1 as MNHEY and CDR2 as SVGEGT. The CDR3 is 16 residues long.

This clonotype was seen only a few times. This sequence joins TRBV6-5 and TRBJ1-2; TRBD1 matches at 7 bases. This CDR3 has 14 residues. Germline CDR1 and CDR2: MNHEY and SVGAGI. V lost 2 bases to trimming and J lost 7 bases; unmatched junction nucleotides: 7. CDR3 region: CASSYLDRTSGYTF. Here the CDR3 DNA reads TGTGCCAGCAGTTACCTGGACAGGACTAGTGGCTACACCTTC.

This chain links TRBV6-5 with TRBJ2-7; 9 bases are a match to TRBD2. The CDR3 contains 13 residues. Trimming at V came to 3 bases and at J to 6 bases, leaving 3 bases not matched to a gene. Germline V gives CDR1 MNHEY, CDR2 SVGAGI. The CDR3 region is CASSYSGSPEQYF. The CDR3, as DNA: TGTGCCAGCAGTTATAGCGGGAGTCCCGAGCAGTACTTC.

In this sample, this clonotype turned up a few times. V is TRBV7-3 and J is TRBJ2-5; 7 bases map to TRBD2. The length of the CDR3 is 13 residues. V lost 4 bases and J lost 5; bases outside the gene matches: 4. Germline V gene data show CDR1 as SGHTA and CDR2 as FQGTGA. The CDR3 DNA follows: TGTGCCAGCAGCTCTCAGGGAGGGGAGACCCAGTACTTC. It yields the protein CASSSQGGETQYF.

With respect to this clonotype: The junction and the germline gene differ at one end; a read error may be behind it. The chain joins TRBV7-9 to TRBJ2-3, with D uncertain. The CDR3 runs to 15 residues. Germline lookup yields CDR1 SEHNR and CDR2 FQNEAQ (reference sequence). The CDR3 DNA is TGCGCCAGCAGCTTGGATGGGCAGAGTGCAGATACGCAGTATTTT. Translating it yields CASSLDGQSADTQYF. Full variable domain (remainder filled in from reference TRBV7-9 and TRBJ2-3): DTGVSQNPRHKITKRGQNVTFRCDPISEHNRLYWYRQTLGQGPEFLTYFQNEAQLEKSRLLSDRFSAERPKGSFSTLEIQRTEQGDSAMYLCASSLDGQSADTQYFGPGTRLTVL.

There are a few counts of this clonotype. The chain is built from TRBV10-3 and TRBJ1-5, with D unresolved. CDR3 length equals 13 residues. Germline V gene data show CDR1 as ENHRY and CDR2 as SYGVKD. Trimming cost V 3 bases and J 9 bases, with 12 bases left between them. CDR3 loop: CAISEVSWAPQHF. The CDR3 nucleotides are TGTGCCATCAGTGAAGTATCGTGGGCGCCCCAGCATTTT.

The genes are TRBV6-2 or TRBV6-3 and TRBJ1-1, with D hard to call. Germline V CDR1 and CDR2: MNHEY, SVGEGT. The V gene lost 6 bases and the J gene lost 10 bases, with 15 bases spanning the gap. There are 12 residues in the CDR3. Here the CDR3 reads CASRSGERRAFF. The CDR3 DNA sequence: TGTGCCAGCAGATCTGGGGAAAGGAGAGCTTTCTTT.

In DNA, the CDR3 is TGTGCCAGCAGCCAAGATGTAGTCAGCACCGGGGAGCTGTTTTTT. The encoded protein is CASSQDVVSTGELFF. The chain is built from TRBV14 and TRBJ2-2; D is unclear. The CDR3 loop spans 15 amino acids. V shed 0 bases and J shed 4 bases, with 9 bases lying between them. CDR1 is SGHDN, CDR2 FVKESK, per germline.

This clonotype was seen a few times. V is TRBV6-5 and J is TRBJ1-2; D remains unclear. This CDR3 region has 15 residues. CDR1 and CDR2 from the germline V gene are MNHEY and SVGAGI. Trimming stripped 1 base from V and 2 bases from J, with 11 bases between. CDR3: CASSYLTNTNYGYTF. CDR3 nucleotides: TGTGCCAGCAGTTACTTGACAAACACAAACTATGGCTACACCTTC.

The chain employs TRBV27 and TRBJ2-2; maybe TRBD2 (6 bases). This CDR3 has 14 residues. Trimming pared 5 bases from V and 1 base from J, leaving 8 bases between. Germline loops: CDR1 MNHEY, CDR2 SMNVEV (reference sequence). CDR3 in DNA: TGTGCCAGCAGTGGCGGGATGAACACCGGGGAGCTGTTTTTT. This codes for CASSGGMNTGELFF.

This clonotype was seen only once. The chain carries TRBV19 and TRBJ1-2, with D possibly TRBD1 on 5 matching bases. CDR3 size: 14 residues. V was shortened by 5 bases and J by 6 bases, with 16 bases between the two germline ends. In germline, CDR1 is LNHDA, CDR2 SQIVND (reference sequence). The CDR3 region has the DNA TGTGCCAGTAGTCGAGCCCACAGGCAGAATGGCTACACCTTC. Its translation is CASSRAHRQNGYTF. The whole variable domain, filled in from reference TRBV19 and TRBJ1-2, reads DGGITQSPKYLFRKEGQNVTLSCEQNLNHDAMYWYRQDPGQGLRLIYYSQIVNDFQKGDIAEGYSVSREKKESFPLTVTSAQKNPTAFYLCASSRAHRQNGYTFGSGTRLTVV.

The chain recombines TRBV2 with TRBJ2-3; 10 bases map to TRBD2. V shed 4 bases, J shed 5 bases, and the junction held 9 bases outside the gene matches. This CDR3 contains 16 residues. Germline assignment: CDR1 SNHLY and CDR2 FYNNEI. The CDR3 DNA follows: TGTGCCAGCAGTGTCAGGCTAGCGGGAGCGGGAGATACGCAGTATTTT. Its protein product is CASSVRLAGAGDTQYF. Full variable domain (missing parts from reference TRBV2 and TRBJ2-3): EPEVTQTPSHQVTQMGQEVILRCVPISNHLYFYWYRQILGQKVEFLVSFYNNEISEKSEIFDDQFSVERPDGSNFTLKIRSTKLEDSAMYFCASSVRLAGAGDTQYFGPGTRLTVL.

This clonotype was counted once. The chain uses TRBV2 and TRBJ1-5, with D hard to call. Trimming took off 2 bases at V and 6 bases at J, with 11 bases between the two ends. Germline CDR1 is SNHLY and CDR2 is FYNNEI. The CDR3 is 14 amino acids. The CDR3: CASSESRSTQPQHF. The CDR3 nucleotides read TGTGCCAGCAGTGAATCCAGGTCCACTCAGCCCCAGCATTTT. Using reference TRBV2 and TRBJ1-5 for the parts outside the CDR3, the full variable domain is EPEVTQTPSHQVTQMGQEVILRCVPISNHLYFYWYRQILGQKVEFLVSFYNNEISEKSEIFDDQFSVERPDGSNFTLKIRSTKLEDSAMYFCASSESRSTQPQHFGDGTRLSIL.

This clonotype showed up just a few times. The chain combines TRBV2 with TRBJ2-3, with 12 bases aligning to TRBD2. Germline lookup yields CDR1 SNHLY and CDR2 FYNNEI. V dropped 7 bases and J dropped 5; count of bases not matched to a gene: 4. The CDR3 has 14 residues. Written as DNA, the CDR3 is TGTGCCAGCATGCGGGGACTAGCGGGAGATACGCAGTATTTT. This gives the protein CASMRGLAGDTQYF. Together with reference TRBV2 and TRBJ2-3, the CDR3 gives the full variable domain: EPEVTQTPSHQVTQMGQEVILRCVPISNHLYFYWYRQILGQKVEFLVSFYNNEISEKSEIFDDQFSVERPDGSNFTLKIRSTKLEDSAMYFCASMRGLAGDTQYFGPGTRLTVL.

This clonotype has only one observation. J is TRBJ2-2 and V is TRBV19; 9 bases line up with TRBD1. This CDR3 spans 16 amino acids. Germline loops: CDR1 LNHDA, CDR2 SQIVND (reference sequence). Trimming at V came to 9 bases and at J to 3 bases, leaving 11 bases not matched to a gene. The CDR3 spells CASRIQGAADTGELFF. The DNA of the CDR3 is TGTGCCAGCCGAATACAGGGGGCTGCGGACACCGGGGAGCTGTTTTTT.